The 21 T cell receptor beta chains presented below share a single source sample, sequenced in a study of cytomegalovirus exposure and HLA in healthy donors. It was with 60 Vbeta and 13 Jbeta primers that the PCR ran. Measured with immunoSEQ multiplex PCR; TCRdb has only the in-frame clones, and not every one. The sample shows 90,000 to 130,000 clones, 55% to 70% of them seen only once. The material sequenced was PBMCs. Receptors originate from a woman between 25 and 40 years old in good health and CMV-seronegative.

Points on this clone: Possible read error: a much larger clone is one base away. The chain recombines TRBV7-2 with TRBJ1-1, with 8 nucleotides matching TRBD1. From germline, CDR1 is SGHTA and CDR2 FQGNSA. The V and J ends lost 3 bases and 3 bases, in that order; junction bases with no gene match: 3. CDR3 length equals 14 residues. The CDR3 DNA reads TGTGCCAGCAGCTTTCAGACAGGGGACACTGAAGCTTTCTTT. This gives the protein CASSFQTGDTEAFF.

V is TRBV6-6 and J is TRBJ2-2, with 8 bases lining up with TRBD1. Trimming removed 5 bases from V and 4 bases from J; junction bases left unmatched: 9. The CDR3 consists of 16 residues. Germline V gene lookup returns CDR1 MNHNY and CDR2 SVGAGI (reference sequence). This CDR3 reads CASSHLLGQGTGELFF. In DNA, the CDR3 is TGTGCCAGCAGTCATCTCTTAGGACAGGGCACCGGGGAGCTGTTTTTT.

This sequence joins TRBV7-9 and TRBJ2-7; 8 nucleotides align to TRBD2. Germline lookup yields CDR1 SEHNR and CDR2 FQNEAQ (reference sequence). The CDR3 length is 16 residues. V was pared by 1 base and J by 4 bases, with 9 bases of the junction left unmatched. The CDR3, as DNA: TGTGCCAGCAGCTTAGGAGGAAGCGGGAGCGAGTACGAGCAGTACTTC. Its protein is CASSLGGSGSEYEQYF.

The rearrangement joins TRBV2 to TRBJ2-3; possibly TRBD2 for D (5 bases). V was cut by 6 bases and J by 0 bases, with 13 bases left in between. CDR3 length: 15 residues. Germline CDR1 is SNHLY and CDR2 is FYNNEI. The CDR3 here is CASSHGLTSTDTQYF. Written as DNA, the CDR3 is TGTGCCAGCAGCCACGGACTTACTAGCACAGATACGCAGTATTTT.

The table lists this clone with a count of one. This chain's CDR3 is CASTMGLAGGHYNEQFF. Written as DNA, the CDR3 is TGTGCCAGCACCATGGGACTAGCGGGAGGCCATTACAATGAGCAGTTCTTC. V and J are TRBV2 and TRBJ2-1, with 15 bases matching TRBD2. CDR1 is SNHLY and CDR2 is FYNNEI in the germline V gene. The CDR3 length is 17 residues. V shed 7 bases, J shed 4 bases, and the junction held 8 bases outside the gene matches.

A few counts support this clone. This rearrangement joins TRBV28 to TRBJ1-2, with 7 bases fitting TRBD1. V dropped 2 bases and J dropped 5; count of bases not matched to a gene: 11. The CDR3 is made up of 16 amino acids. Per germline, CDR1 MDHEN and CDR2 SYDVKM. The CDR3 bases are TGTGCCAGCAGTTTAGCGGTAATCGGGACAGCATATGGCTACACCTTC. Encoded protein: CASSLAVIGTAYGYTF.

For this clone: A junction boundary mismatches the germline segment, possibly from a read error. The chain recombines TRBV4-3 with TRBJ2-2; D is perhaps TRBD2 (7 bases). Germline CDR1 LGHNA, CDR2 YSLEER. The CDR3 runs to 15 residues. CDR3 protein: CASNQDEGGYGELFF. The CDR3 DNA follows: TGCGCCAGCAACCAAGATGAGGGGGGGTACGGGGAGCTGTTTTTT.

The rearrangement links TRBV19 to TRBJ2-3, with a possible D match to TRBD2 (5 bases). There are 16 residues in the CDR3. Germline loops: CDR1 LNHDA, CDR2 SQIVND (reference sequence). Trimming left V 1 base short and J 3 bases short, with 14 bases between. The chain's CDR3 is CASSIGPTGGTDTQYF. The CDR3 region has the DNA TGTGCCAGTAGTATAGGCCCTACTGGCGGGACAGATACGCAGTATTTT.

Remarks on this clone: Its ends do not fully match the called genes, so a read error is possible. This chain uses TRBV9 with TRBJ2-3, with D hard to call. Looked up from germline, CDR1 is SGDLS and CDR2 is YYNGEE. The CDR3 covers 14 residues. CDR3 protein: CASSVRHQRDTQYF. The DNA for the CDR3 is TGTGCCAGCAGCGTACGGCATCAGCGAGATACACAGTATTTT.

The rearrangement joins TRBV2 to TRBJ2-5, with TRBD2 identical over 10 bases. Germline V gene lookup returns CDR1 SNHLY and CDR2 FYNNEI. V lost 1 base and J lost 1; bases outside the gene matches: 0. This CDR3 comprises 15 residues. The CDR3 sequence: CASSEGLAGQETQYF. The CDR3 DNA reads TGTGCCAGCAGTGAAGGACTAGCGGGCCAAGAGACCCAGTACTTC.

In DNA, the CDR3 is TGTGCCAGCATAGGACTCCGGGAGACCCAGTACTTC. Protein product: CASIGLRETQYF. The J gene is TRBJ2-5, the V gene TRBV11-2; the D gene is possibly TRBD2 (5 bases). The CDR3 runs to 12 residues. Germline CDR1 is SGHAT and CDR2 is FQNNGV. The V end lost 7 bases, the J end lost 5 bases, and 11 bases lay between the germline ends.

The CDR3: CASGGQGMYEQYF. The CDR3 DNA follows: TGTGCCAGCGGCGGACAGGGCATGTACGAGCAGTACTTC. This chain links TRBV25-1 with TRBJ2-7; 8 bases agree with TRBD1. V lost 8 bases, J lost 4 bases, and 7 bases stayed unmatched. Germline values: CDR1 MGHDK, CDR2 SYGVNS. The CDR3 sequence is 13 residues long.

This clone was detected only a few times. The V gene is TRBV29-1, the J gene TRBJ1-2; D remains ambiguous. The CDR3 has 13 amino acids. Germline CDR1 reads SQVTM; CDR2 reads ANQGSEA. V dropped 1 base and J dropped 0 bases, with 6 bases sitting between them. CDR3 sequence (DNA): TGCAGCGTTGAAGGCGGAGCTAACTATGGCTACACCTTC. Translating gives CSVEGGANYGYTF.

This clone was recorded a few times. The chain combines TRBV27 with TRBJ1-2; TRBD1 aligns across 8 bases. In germline, CDR1 is MNHEY, CDR2 SMNVEV (reference sequence). This CDR3 comprises 17 residues. V dropped 5 bases and J dropped 3; count of bases not matched to a gene: 14. CDR3 nucleotide sequence: TGTGCCAGCAGTACATACCGGACAGGGTTAATGTACTATGGCTACACCTTC. Residues: CASSTYRTGLMYYGYTF.

The chain recombines TRBV7-8 with TRBJ2-1; a weak D match, TRBD1 (5 bases). The germline V and J ends were trimmed by 1 base and 0 bases, with 7 bases remaining between them. Germline CDR1 and CDR2: SGHVS and FQNEAQ. CDR3 size: 15 residues. The CDR3 DNA reads as TGTGCCAGCAGCTTAGGCCAGGGCTCCTACAATGAGCAGTTCTTC. This sequence encodes CASSLGQGSYNEQFF.

The chain couples TRBV29-1 to TRBJ1-1; a weak D match, TRBD1 (5 bases). The CDR3 has 14 residues. Germline CDR1 is SQVTM and CDR2 is ANQGSEA. The V end lost 7 bases, the J end lost 2 bases, and 17 bases lay between the germline ends. The CDR3: CSACRGGGNTEAFF. In DNA form, the CDR3 reads TGCAGCGCCTGCCGGGGGGGAGGAAACACTGAAGCTTTCTTT.

V is TRBV30 and J is TRBJ1-2; 10 nucleotides agree with TRBD1. Germline V gene data show CDR1 as GTSNPN and CDR2 as SVGIG (reference sequence). CDR3 length equals 13 residues. The ends lost 5 bases at V and 0 bases at J; junction bases unmatched: 0. CDR3 bases: TGTGCCTGGGGACAGGGGGCTAACTATGGCTACACCTTC. Translating it yields CAWGQGANYGYTF.

The chain carries TRBV11-2 and TRBJ2-7; 11 bases agree with TRBD1. V gave up 3 bases and J gave up 4 bases; unmatched junction bases: 5. The germline V gene has CDR1 SGHAT and CDR2 FQNNGV. The CDR3 runs to 15 residues. This CDR3 is CASSFSDRGPYEQYF. The CDR3 nucleotides are TGTGCCAGCAGCTTCTCGGACAGGGGGCCGTACGAGCAGTACTTC.

The sample holds a few counts of this clone. DNA of the CDR3: TGTGCCAGCAGCCCCGGGACTAGCGGGAGGGCAGACAATGAGCAGTTCTTC. This codes for CASSPGTSGRADNEQFF. The chain recombines TRBV7-9 with TRBJ2-1, with 16 bases identical to TRBD2. Germline trimming cut 5 bases from V and 5 bases from J; bases unmatched to any gene: 6. CDR3 length: 17 residues. In germline, CDR1 is SEHNR, CDR2 FQNEAQ (reference sequence).

This chain uses TRBV28 with TRBJ1-6; TRBD1 agrees at 7 bases. Germline CDR1 and CDR2: MDHEN and SYDVKM. The J segment lost 3 bases and the V segment lost 3 bases, leaving 5 bases of the junction unmatched. The CDR3 loop spans 16 amino acids. CDR3 protein: CASSFGTEGYNSPLHF. As DNA, the CDR3 is TGTGCCAGCAGTTTCGGGACAGAGGGCTATAATTCACCCCTCCACTTT.

This chain links TRBV28 with TRBJ1-2; 12 positions agree with TRBD1. In germline, CDR1 is MDHEN, CDR2 SYDVKM. CDR3 length: 19 residues. Germline trimming cut 3 bases from V and 1 base from J; bases unmatched to any gene: 12. CDR3: CASSFPMGTGGVHNYGYTF. CDR3 nucleotides: TGTGCCAGCAGTTTTCCGATGGGGACAGGGGGCGTTCATAACTATGGCTACACCTTC.